The 19 T cell receptor beta chains in this list originate from one sample, sequenced in a study of T cell repertoires in cytomegalovirus infection. These receptors lack a known antigen. Using its own MiXCR run on the reads, TCRdb lists one record per CDR3 protein. The repertoire holds roughly 730,000 distinct CDR3 sequences, with about 33% as singletons. The specimen comprised cultured PBMCs, sampled from culture after CMV antigen stimulation. Receptors originate from a human donor in good health (CMV status not recorded). Some clones in this sample may be carry-over from other donors' samples.

The chain has TRBV7-2 and TRBJ1-4; no clear D gene. Trimming pared 3 bases from V and 5 bases from J, leaving 4 bases between. The CDR3 totals 12 residues. Germline V gene lookup returns CDR1 SGHTA and CDR2 FQGNSA. The CDR3 DNA follows: TGTGCCAGCAGCTTTTACAATGAAAAACTGTTTTTT. As protein: CASSFYNEKLFF.

Many counts were recorded for this clonotype. The chain employs TRBV7-8 and TRBJ1-4, with D possibly matching TRBD1 (6 bases). This CDR3 comprises 16 residues. Germline CDR1 is SGHVS and CDR2 is FQNEAQ. With 3 bases removed from V and 8 bases from J, the gap between germline ends came to 19 bases. CDR3 in DNA: TGTGCCAGCAGCTTCCTGCGATGGGGGGCGCGGGAAAAACTGTTTTTT. Amino acids: CASSFLRWGAREKLFF.

This sequence joins TRBV19 and TRBJ2-2; maybe TRBD2 (5 bases). Trimming shortened V by 5 bases and J by 3 bases, and 16 bases separated the two germline ends. CDR3 size: 16 residues. The V gene's germline CDR1 is LNHDA and CDR2 SQIVND (reference sequence). The CDR3: CASSLGLITYTGELFF. CDR3 coding DNA: TGTGCCAGTAGTTTAGGACTCATAACGTACACCGGGGAGCTGTTTTTT.

The chain has TRBV7-2 and TRBJ2-1, with D perhaps TRBD1 (6 bases). The germline CDR1 and CDR2 sequences are SGHTA and FQGNSA. V was trimmed by 3 bases and J by 6 bases, leaving 21 bases between them. This CDR3 is built from 17 residues. The CDR3 region is CASSFAPGVSPRNEQFF. The CDR3 bases are TGTGCCAGCAGCTTCGCTCCAGGGGTTAGTCCCCGCAATGAGCAGTTCTTC.

Regarding this clonotype: This may come from a read error, since a much larger clone is one base off. V usage is TRBV7-2 and J usage is TRBJ2-3; tentative D call: TRBD2 (6 bases). Germline-derived CDR1 and CDR2 are SGHTA and FQGNSA. The CDR3 contains 12 residues. CDR3 in DNA: TGTGCCAGCCGCTTAGGAGGGTATACGCAGTATTTT. Its protein product is CASRLGGYTQYF.

This clonotype was counted between two and nine times. The chain has TRBV10-3 and TRBJ2-1, with 8 bases that match TRBD1. Trimming took 4 bases from V and 8 from J; bases not matched to a gene: 13. Germline CDR1 is ENHRY and CDR2 is SYGVKD. This CDR3 region has 16 residues. The CDR3 sequence is CAISGSDRDFPDEQFF. In DNA, the CDR3 is TGTGCCATCAGTGGTTCGGACAGGGATTTTCCGGATGAGCAGTTCTTC.

Of note for this clonotype: A read error is possible here, since a much larger clone lies one base away. This chain uses TRBV7-2 with TRBJ2-7, with a tentative D call TRBD2 (6 bases). Germline CDR1 is SGHTA and CDR2 is FQGNSA. The CDR3 consists of 15 residues. In DNA form, the CDR3 reads TGTGCCGGCAGCTCTTCCTACGGGGGAGCCTACGAGCAGTACTTC. This encodes CAGSSSYGGAYEQYF. The whole variable domain, remainder taken from reference TRBV7-2 and TRBJ2-7, is GAGVSQSPSNKVTEKGKDVELRCDPISGHTALYWYRQSLGQGLEFLIYFQGNSAPDKSGLPSDRFSAERTGGSVSTLTIQRTQQEDSAVYLCAGSSSYGGAYEQYFGPGTRLTVT.

The table lists this clonotype with a few counts. The rearrangement links TRBV7-2 to TRBJ1-5; D is uncertain. Deletions cut 5 bases from V and 1 base from J, with 15 bases between. Per germline, CDR1 SGHTA and CDR2 FQGNSA. CDR3 length: 16 amino acids. DNA for the CDR3: TGTGCCAGCAGCCCTCGGTCAGTCTCAAGCAATCAGCCCCAGCATTTT. This sequence encodes CASSPRSVSSNQPQHF.

The genes are TRBV20-1 and TRBJ2-7; D is undetermined. This CDR3 has 15 residues. Germline V gene sequence: CDR1 DFQATT, CDR2 SNEGSKA (reference sequence). The germline V and J ends were trimmed by 2 bases and 0 bases, with 14 bases remaining between them. The DNA for the CDR3 is TGCAGTGCTAGATCCTCCCGGTGGAGCTCCTACGAGCAGTACTTC. It encodes CSARSSRWSSYEQYF.

Only a few counts were recorded for this clonotype. The rearrangement links TRBV10-3 to TRBJ2-5; 14 bases are a match to TRBD2. V lost 10 bases to trimming and J lost 4 bases; unmatched junction nucleotides: 20. Germline lookup yields CDR1 ENHRY and CDR2 SYGVKD. The CDR3 length is 19 residues. CDR3 nucleotides: TGTGCCACCCGCCTGGGACTAGCGGGAGATTGGGGTATGCGAGAGACCCAGTACTTC. Translation: CATRLGLAGDWGMRETQYF.

This clonotype has more than one count but fewer than ten. The chain combines TRBV28 with TRBJ2-3; maybe TRBD2 (7 bases). The V end lost 3 bases, the J end lost 6 bases, and 22 bases lay between the germline ends. The CDR3 covers 17 residues. Per germline, CDR1 MDHEN and CDR2 SYDVKM. The CDR3 DNA reads as TGTGCCAGCAGTTTGCGTTGGGGGGGACATCAGGGGGATACGCAGTATTTT. Translating it yields CASSLRWGGHQGDTQYF.

This clonotype has more than one count but fewer than ten. CDR3 DNA: TGTGCCAGCAGCCCATCCCGGACCGTAAGGGATACGCAGTATTTT. It specifies CASSPSRTVRDTQYF. The rearrangement links TRBV14 to TRBJ2-3; D gene uncertain. Germline CDR1 SGHDN, CDR2 FVKESK. V lost 4 bases and J lost 6, with 17 bases in between. The CDR3 spans 15 residues.

The J gene is TRBJ2-1, the V gene TRBV24-1; the D is unclear. CDR1 is KGHDR and CDR2 is SFDVKD in the germline V gene. CDR3 size: 11 residues. CDR3 nucleotides: TGTGCGGAGCAGGCGTGCCATGAGCAGTTCTTC. It translates to CAEQACHEQFF.

This clonotype has a handful of counts. The genes are TRBV7-2 and TRBJ1-2, with D possibly matching TRBD1 (6 bases). The germline gives CDR1 SGHTA, CDR2 FQGNSA. V was cut by 5 bases and J by 4 bases, with 17 bases left in between. This CDR3 is 15 amino acids long. The CDR3 DNA sequence: TGTGCCAGCAGCAAAAACACAGGGATCGTCTATGGCTACACCTTC. This gives the protein CASSKNTGIVYGYTF. The variable domain in full, completed from reference TRBV7-2 and TRBJ1-2, reads GAGVSQSPSNKVTEKGKDVELRCDPISGHTALYWYRQSLGQGLEFLIYFQGNSAPDKSGLPSDRFSAERTGGSVSTLTIQRTQQEDSAVYLCASSKNTGIVYGYTFGSGTRLTVV.

This clonotype was recorded a few times. V and J are TRBV7-9 and TRBJ2-3, with 9 bases lining up with TRBD1. After removal of 5 bases from V and 14 bases from J, the junction contained 8 bases not matched to a gene. Germline CDR1 and CDR2: SEHNR and FQNEAQ (reference sequence). This CDR3 is built from 12 residues. The DNA of the CDR3 is TGTGCCAGCAGCGTGACAGGGGGTTTTTGGTATTTT. As protein: CASSVTGGFWYF.

This chain joins TRBV20-1 and TRBJ2-7; TRBD2 might be the D (6 bases). The V gene's germline CDR1 is DFQATT and CDR2 SNEGSKA (reference sequence). The CDR3 length is 14 residues. V lost 5 bases, J lost 5 bases, and 19 bases lay in between. CDR3 in amino acids: CSASSAGSGDEQYF. The CDR3 DNA sequence: TGCAGTGCTTCCTCGGCGGGGTCTGGGGACGAGCAGTACTTC.

This clonotype was seen repeatedly, ten times or more. The J gene is TRBJ2-5, the V gene TRBV7-9; the D gene is possibly TRBD2 (7 bases). V lost 5 bases to trimming and J lost 10 bases, with 23 bases between them. Germline V CDR1 and CDR2: SEHNR, FQNEAQ (reference sequence). The CDR3 runs to 15 residues. CDR3 sequence reads: CASSRPGGTPAGQYF. The CDR3 region has the DNA TGTGCCAGCAGCCGCCCGGGGGGCACTCCGGCCGGCCAGTACTTC.

The chain has TRBV19 and TRBJ2-5; D perhaps matches TRBD1 (6 bases). This CDR3 is built from 16 residues. Trimming took 3 bases from V and 4 from J, leaving 18 bases between them. Germline assignment: CDR1 LNHDA and CDR2 SQIVND (reference sequence). CDR3 sequence: CASSMRLRTVLETQYF. CDR3 nucleotides: TGTGCCAGTAGTATGAGATTGCGGACAGTCCTAGAGACCCAGTACTTC.

There are many counts of this clonotype. The chain employs TRBV7-2 and TRBJ2-2; TRBD2 matches at 8 bases. From germline, CDR1 is SGHTA and CDR2 FQGNSA. The junction had 1 base not matched to a gene; V was cut back by 1 base and J by 6 bases. The CDR3 contains 14 residues. CDR3 region: CASSLGREAGELFF. For the CDR3, the DNA is TGTGCCAGCAGCTTAGGGCGGGAGGCCGGGGAGCTGTTTTTT.